The 4 T cell receptor beta chains below were found in one sample sequenced in a study of beta chain features in type 1 diabetes. These receptors have no identified antigens. Sequencing targeted expressed TCRB transcripts, as all isolated RNA had been reverse transcribed. Sequencing was performed with immunoSEQ multiplex PCR; in TCRdb, only in-frame clones are kept and a portion is missing. The data show 600,000 to 700,000 clones, 9.5% to 15% seen once. General observations from the study: Across all four CD4+ subsets, people with type 1 diabetes showed modestly shorter TCRB CDR3s.

Material for sequencing was naive CD4+ T cells from blood. The receptor set was obtained from a young man with type 1 diabetes.

The rearrangement links TRBV6-5 to TRBJ2-1; D is perhaps TRBD1 (5 bases). Germline CDR1 is MNHEY and CDR2 is SVGAGI. Trimming cost V 11 bases and J 8 bases, with 19 bases left between them. The CDR3 sequence is 13 residues long. CDR3 DNA: TGTGCCGTATCAAGGGGAAGGGGCGATGAGCAGTTCTTC. It is translated as CAVSRGRGDEQFF.

This CDR3 is CASHHLGGRPFF. The CDR3 bases are TGTGCCAGCCACCACCTGGGGGGCCGTCCTTTCTTT. This rearrangement joins TRBV27 to TRBJ1-1, with D tentatively TRBD1 (6 bases). CDR1 is MNHEY, CDR2 SMNVEV, per germline (reference sequence). V dropped 8 bases and J dropped 12 bases, with 19 bases sitting between them. CDR3 length: 12 amino acids.

This rearrangement joins TRBV9 to TRBJ1-2; D might be TRBD1 (6 bases). The ends were cut back, 0 bases at V and 4 bases at J, with 13 bases in the middle. The CDR3 is made up of 15 amino acids. The V gene's germline CDR1 is SGDLS and CDR2 YYNGEE. DNA of the CDR3: TGTGCCAGCAGCGTAGAGGGGGGCGCCAGCTATGGCTACACCTTC. Encoded protein: CASSVEGGASYGYTF.

The chain uses TRBV18 and TRBJ1-2; 7 positions agree with TRBD1. V was pared by 6 bases and J by 8 bases, with 15 bases of the junction left unmatched. The germline V gene has CDR1 KGHSH and CDR2 LQKENI. This CDR3 has 15 residues. The CDR3 loop is CASSLGQVEFIGYTF. The DNA of the CDR3 is TGTGCCAGCTCCCTCGGACAGGTAGAATTCATAGGCTACACCTTC.